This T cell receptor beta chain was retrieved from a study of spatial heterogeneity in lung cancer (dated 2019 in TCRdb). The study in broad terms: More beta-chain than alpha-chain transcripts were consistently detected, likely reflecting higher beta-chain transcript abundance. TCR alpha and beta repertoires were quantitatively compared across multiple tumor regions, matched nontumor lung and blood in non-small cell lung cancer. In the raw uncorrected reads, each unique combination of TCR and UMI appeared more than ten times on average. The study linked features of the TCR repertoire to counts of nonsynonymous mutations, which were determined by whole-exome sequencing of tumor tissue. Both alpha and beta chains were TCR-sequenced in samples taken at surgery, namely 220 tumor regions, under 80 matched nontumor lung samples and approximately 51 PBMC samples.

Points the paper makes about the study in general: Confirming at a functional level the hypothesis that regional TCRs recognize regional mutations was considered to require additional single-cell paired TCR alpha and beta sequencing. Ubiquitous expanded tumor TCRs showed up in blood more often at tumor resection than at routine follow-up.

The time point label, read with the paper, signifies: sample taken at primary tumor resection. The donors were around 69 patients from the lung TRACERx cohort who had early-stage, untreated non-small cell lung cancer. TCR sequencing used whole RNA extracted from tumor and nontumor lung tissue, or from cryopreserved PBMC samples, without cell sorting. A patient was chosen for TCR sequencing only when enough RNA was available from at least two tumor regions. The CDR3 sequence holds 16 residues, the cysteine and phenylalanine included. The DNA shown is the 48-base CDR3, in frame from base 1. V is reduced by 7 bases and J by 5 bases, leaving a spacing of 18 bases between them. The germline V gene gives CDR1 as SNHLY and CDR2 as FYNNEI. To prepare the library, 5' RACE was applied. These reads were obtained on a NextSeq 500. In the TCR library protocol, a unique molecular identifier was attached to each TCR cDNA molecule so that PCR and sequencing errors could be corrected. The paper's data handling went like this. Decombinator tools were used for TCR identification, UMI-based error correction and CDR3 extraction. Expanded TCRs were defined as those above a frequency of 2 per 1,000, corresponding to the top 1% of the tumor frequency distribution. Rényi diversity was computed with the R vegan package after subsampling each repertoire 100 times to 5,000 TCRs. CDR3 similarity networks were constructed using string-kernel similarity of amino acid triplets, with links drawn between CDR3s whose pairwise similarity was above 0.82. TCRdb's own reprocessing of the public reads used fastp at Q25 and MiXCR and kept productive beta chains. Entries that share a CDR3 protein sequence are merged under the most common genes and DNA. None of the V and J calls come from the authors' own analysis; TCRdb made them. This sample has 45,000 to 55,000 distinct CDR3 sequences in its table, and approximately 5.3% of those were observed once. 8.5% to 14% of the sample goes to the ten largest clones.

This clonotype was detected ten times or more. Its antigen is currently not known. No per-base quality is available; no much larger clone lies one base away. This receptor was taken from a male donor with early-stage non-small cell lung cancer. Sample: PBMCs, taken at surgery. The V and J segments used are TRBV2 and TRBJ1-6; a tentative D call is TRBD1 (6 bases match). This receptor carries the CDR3 CASTKQGSSNNSPLHF. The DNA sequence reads TGTGCCAGCACGAAACAGGGTTCTAGTAATAATTCACCCCTCCACTTT.